What follows are 21 T cell receptor beta chains derived from one specimen sequenced in a study of blood T cell repertoires in COVID-19. The protocol was immunoSEQ multiplex PCR, while the TCRdb copy is restricted to in-frame clones and leaves out a portion. The sample contains approximately 150,000 clones, about 92% of which appear only once. Sequencing was performed on peripheral blood. The receptors derive from a woman aged 55-70 years with COVID-19, enrolled during active disease.

The V and J genes are TRBV5-5 and TRBJ1-5; a weak D match, TRBD1 (5 bases). The CDR3 length is 14 residues. The germline V and J ends were trimmed by 0 bases and 2 bases, with 6 bases remaining between them. The germline V gene encodes CDR1 SGHKS and CDR2 YYEKEE (reference sequence). The CDR3 region is CASSLGGGNQPQHF. In DNA, the CDR3 is TGTGCCAGCAGCTTGGGGGGCGGCAATCAGCCCCAGCATTTT.

This clone was seen repeatedly, ten times or more. This chain joins TRBV4-2 and TRBJ2-3; TRBD2 matches at 13 bases. Germline V gives CDR1 LGHNA, CDR2 YNFKEQ. This CDR3 spans 18 amino acids. V was pared by 1 base and J by 2 bases, with 6 bases of the junction left unmatched. The CDR3 sequence: CASSQALAGGPDTDTQYF. CDR3 DNA sequence: TGTGCCAGCAGCCAAGCACTAGCGGGGGGGCCTGACACAGATACGCAGTATTTT.

The count of this clone is one. This rearrangement joins TRBV19 to TRBJ2-3, with D maybe TRBD2 (7 bases). This CDR3 spans 16 amino acids. V was pared by 1 base and J by 0 bases, with 11 bases between. CDR1 LNHDA and CDR2 SQIVND come from the germline V gene (reference sequence). CDR3 bases: TGTGCCAGTAGTATAGTGCGGGGGCGAAGCACAGATACGCAGTATTTT. Translation gives CASSIVRGRSTDTQYF.

The chain recombines TRBV4-3 with TRBJ2-2; 9 nucleotides agree with TRBD2. J was trimmed by 5 bases and V by 8 bases; bases with no gene match: 15. Per the germline V gene, CDR1 is LGHNA and CDR2 is YSLEER. The CDR3 has 17 amino acids. The CDR3 DNA sequence: TGCGCCAGCTCAGTCTTAGCGGGGGCTTCGGGAACCGGGGAGCTGTTTTTT. It codes for CASSVLAGASGTGELFF.

This CDR3 is CASKPPGRVGGYTF. CDR3 DNA sequence: TGTGCCAGCAAACCCCCAGGCAGGGTGGGCGGCTACACCTTC. The chain combines TRBV25-1 with TRBJ1-2, with D maybe TRBD1 (5 bases). Trimming shortened V by 7 bases and J by 8 bases, and 20 bases separated the two germline ends. CDR3 size: 14 residues. Germline V gene lookup returns CDR1 MGHDK and CDR2 SYGVNS.

The CDR3, as DNA: TGTGCCAGCAGCTCGGAACCGGGACAGGGCGACGCTTTCTTT. Translating it yields CASSSEPGQGDAFF. The V and J genes are TRBV7-9 and TRBJ1-1, with 9 bases fitting TRBD1. The CDR3 runs 14 residues. Germline values: CDR1 SEHNR, CDR2 FQNEAQ (reference sequence). The V gene end was trimmed by 4 bases and the J gene end by 11 bases; junction bases not matched to a gene: 11. Drawing the rest from reference TRBV7-9 and TRBJ1-1, the complete variable domain is DTGVSQNPRHKITKRGQNVTFRCDPISEHNRLYWYRQTLGQGPEFLTYFQNEAQLEKSRLLSDRFSAERPKGSFSTLEIQRTEQGDSAMYLCASSSEPGQGDAFFGQGTRLTVV.

The rearrangement links TRBV27 to TRBJ1-5; no firm D call. Per germline, CDR1 MNHEY and CDR2 SMNVEV (reference sequence). Trimming took 4 bases from V and 3 from J, leaving 7 bases between them. This CDR3 region has 13 residues. The CDR3 DNA follows: TGTGCCAGCAGTTGGCTGGCCAATCAGCCCCAGCATTTT. Translating gives CASSWLANQPQHF.

The genes are TRBV12-3 or TRBV12-4 and TRBJ1-1, with D possibly TRBD1 on 5 matching bases. V was cut by 7 bases and J by 5 bases, with 14 bases left in between. The CDR3 runs 13 residues. The CDR3 DNA reads TGTGCCAGCACAACACAGGTTTGGACTGAAGCTTTCTTT. Encoded protein: CASTTQVWTEAFF.

This clone appeared a single time. The gene calls are TRBV4-1 and TRBJ1-1; TRBD1 might be the D (5 bases). V lost 0 bases to trimming and J lost 4 bases, with 15 bases between them. The CDR3 sequence is 16 residues long. Germline CDR1 and CDR2: MGHRA and YSYEKL. The CDR3 bases are TGCGCCAGCAGCCAAGAACCAGGGTTTCTGAGCACTGAAGCTTTCTTT. Translating gives CASSQEPGFLSTEAFF.

This clone was observed a handful of times. This sequence joins TRBV9 and TRBJ1-3; tentative D call: TRBD1 (6 bases). The CDR3 is made up of 14 amino acids. Germline assignment: CDR1 SGDLS and CDR2 YYNGEE. V gave up 4 bases and J gave up 5 bases, with 13 bases separating them. Here the CDR3 reads CASSRSQGRNTIYF. CDR3 coding DNA: TGTGCCAGCAGCCGGTCCCAGGGGAGAAACACCATATATTTT.

V and J are TRBV7-2 and TRBJ2-7; D possibly corresponds to TRBD2 (7 bases). This CDR3 has 17 residues. Germline V gene lookup returns CDR1 SGHTA and CDR2 FQGNSA. V was shortened by 1 base and J by 6 bases, with 22 bases between the two germline ends. In DNA form, the CDR3 reads TGTGCCAGCAGCTTAGTCCGCGGGGGCCAGGGGCTTGGCGAGCAGTACTTC. Its protein product is CASSLVRGGQGLGEQYF.

The V call is TRBV7-2, the J call TRBJ1-1; tentative D call: TRBD1 (6 bases). In germline, CDR1 is SGHTA, CDR2 FQGNSA. V was clipped by 4 bases and J by 6 bases, with 9 bases between them. This CDR3 has 12 amino acids. The CDR3 DNA sequence: TGTGCCAGCAGCTCCTACAGGGCTGAAGCTTTCTTT. This encodes CASSSYRAEAFF.

The chain links TRBV7-2 to TRBJ2-1; D perhaps matches TRBD1 (5 bases). V lost 1 base and J lost 6, with 16 bases in between. The CDR3 consists of 16 residues. Looked up from germline, CDR1 is SGHTA and CDR2 is FQGNSA. The CDR3 sequence is CASSLGLGHRSNEQFF. The CDR3 DNA is TGTGCCAGCAGCTTAGGGTTGGGGCACAGGAGCAATGAGCAGTTCTTC. The variable domain in full, completed from reference TRBV7-2 and TRBJ2-1, reads GAGVSQSPSNKVTEKGKDVELRCDPISGHTALYWYRQSLGQGLEFLIYFQGNSAPDKSGLPSDRFSAERTGGSVSTLTIQRTQQEDSAVYLCASSLGLGHRSNEQFFGPGTRLTVL.

The V and J genes are TRBV7-2 and TRBJ2-1; 9 nucleotides line up with TRBD1. After removal of 5 bases from V and 14 bases from J, the junction contained 13 bases not matched to a gene. CDR1 is SGHTA and CDR2 is FQGNSA in the germline V gene. The CDR3 totals 14 residues. CDR3: CASSPQGAPIEKFF. DNA for the CDR3: TGTGCCAGCAGCCCACAGGGGGCGCCGATAGAAAAGTTCTTC.

The J gene is TRBJ1-2, the V gene TRBV7-9; 7 bases line up with TRBD1. Unmatched junction bases numbered 6, after V lost 1 base and J lost 4 bases. There are 15 residues in the CDR3. Germline V lookup: CDR1 SEHNR, CDR2 FQNEAQ (reference sequence). The CDR3 DNA reads as TGTGCCAGCAGCTTAGGTGGACAGGTGCCCTATGGCTACACCTTC. Translated, it gives CASSLGGQVPYGYTF.

The rearrangement links TRBV5-8 to TRBJ2-3, with TRBD1 matching 9 bases. The germline CDR1 and CDR2 sequences are SGHTS and YDEGEE. The CDR3 has 15 residues. Trimming cost V 4 bases and J 4 bases; bases outside gene matches: 7. The CDR3 DNA follows: TGTGCCAGCAGCCGCCGGGACAGGGCCCCAGATACGCAGTATTTT. It yields the protein CASSRRDRAPDTQYF.

The chain recombines TRBV5-4 with TRBJ1-2; D is perhaps TRBD1 (5 bases). The CDR3 has 14 residues. Looked up from germline, CDR1 is SGHNT and CDR2 is YYREEE (reference sequence). Trimming stripped 4 bases from V and 8 bases from J, with 18 bases between. CDR3 DNA sequence: TGTGCCAGCAGCCCGGGACTCCTCCTGGGGGGCTACACCTTC. Protein: CASSPGLLLGGYTF.

This clone has a handful of counts. The rearrangement uses TRBV5-5 and TRBJ1-1; D might be TRBD1 (5 bases). This CDR3 has 13 residues. V lost 5 bases and J 4 bases, leaving 12 bases between the germline ends. From germline, CDR1 is SGHKS and CDR2 YYEKEE (reference sequence). The CDR3 nucleotides read TGTGCCAGCAGACAAGCGGGGGGCACTGAAGCTTTCTTT. As protein: CASRQAGGTEAFF.

The chain recombines TRBV7-8 with TRBJ2-2; D perhaps matches TRBD2 (6 bases). Germline lookup yields CDR1 SGHVS and CDR2 FQNEAQ. CDR3 length equals 17 residues. The V gene lost 5 bases and the J gene lost 0 bases, with 16 bases spanning the gap. CDR3 region: CASSPRGGAANTGELFF. CDR3 sequence (DNA): TGTGCCAGCAGCCCCCGGGGCGGGGCAGCGAACACCGGGGAGCTGTTTTTT.

The chain is built from TRBV4-1 and TRBJ1-4; D may be TRBD1 (5 bases). V was shortened by 1 base and J by 5 bases, with 20 bases between the two germline ends. The CDR3 runs 18 residues. The germline CDR1 and CDR2 sequences are MGHRA and YSYEKL. The CDR3 protein is CASSQVPLRGTPNEKLFF. The CDR3 DNA is TGCGCCAGCAGCCAAGTCCCCCTCCGAGGGACTCCGAATGAAAAACTGTTTTTT.

The genes are TRBV15 and TRBJ1-6; D gene unclear. The CDR3 covers 14 residues. V was clipped by 3 bases and J by 13 bases, with 16 bases between them. The germline gives CDR1 LNHNV, CDR2 YYDKDF (reference sequence). CDR3 bases: TGTGCCACCAGCAGGGAACTCCGGGGAACTCCCCTCCACTTT. The encoded protein is CATSRELRGTPLHF. Full variable domain (remainder filled in from reference TRBV15 and TRBJ1-6): DAMVIQNPRYQVTQFGKPVTLSCSQTLNHNVMYWYQQKSSQAPKLLFHYYDKDFNNEADTPDNFQSRRPNTSFCFLDIRSPGLGDTAMYLCATSRELRGTPLHFGNGTRLTVT.